These 4 T cell receptor beta chains came from one sample sequenced in a study of beta chain features in type 1 diabetes. No antigens are known for them. Expressed TCRB transcripts were sequenced because the entire RNA isolate underwent reverse transcription. Assay used: immunoSEQ multiplex PCR; TCRdb lists only in-frame clones, some missing. The sample has hundreds of thousands of clones, over 14% seen once. General study results and limits: A moderate, significant TCRB CDR3 shortening appeared in type 1 diabetes across four CD4+ subsets.

Sequences were obtained from naive CD4+ T cells from blood. These receptors were collected from a man between 18 and 35 years old with type 1 diabetes.

V is TRBV29-1 and J is TRBJ1-2; D is unresolved. V dropped 4 bases and J dropped 0 bases, with 6 bases sitting between them. Germline CDR1 is SQVTM and CDR2 is ANQGSEA. The CDR3 covers 12 residues. The CDR3: CSVGATNYGYTF. CDR3 DNA: TGCAGCGTTGGGGCAACTAACTATGGCTACACCTTC.

This sequence joins TRBV6-5 and TRBJ2-1, with 9 bases lining up with TRBD2. Germline V gene sequence: CDR1 MNHEY, CDR2 SVGAGI. Trimming removed 1 base from V and 5 bases from J; junction bases left unmatched: 6. The CDR3 extends over 16 amino acids. CDR3 loop: CASSYLAGGRHNEQFF. CDR3 nucleotides: TGTGCCAGCAGTTACTTGGCGGGGGGGAGACACAATGAGCAGTTCTTC.

The chain recombines TRBV6-5 with TRBJ2-1; D gene uncertain. Germline lookup yields CDR1 MNHEY and CDR2 SVGAGI. The V end was cut by 5 bases, the J end by 5 bases, with 13 bases between. This CDR3 comprises 14 residues. CDR3 residues: CASSPSYDNNEQFF. Here the CDR3 DNA reads TGTGCCAGCAGTCCTTCCTACGACAACAATGAGCAGTTCTTC.

This clone was counted only a few times. The chain couples TRBV4-1 to TRBJ2-5, with 7 bases that match TRBD2. Germline-derived CDR1 and CDR2 are MGHRA and YSYEKL. The junction had 5 bases not matched to a gene; V was cut back by 1 base and J by 3 bases. The CDR3 runs 15 residues. The CDR3 loop is CASSQGLAEKETQYF. DNA of the CDR3: TGCGCCAGCAGCCAAGGGCTAGCGGAAAAAGAGACCCAGTACTTC.